The clone carrying this T cell receptor beta chain appeared a few times. The antigen is undetermined. The CDR3 covers 15 residues. The V gene's germline CDR1 is SGHTA and CDR2 FQGNSA. The ends lost 5 bases at V and 4 bases at J; junction bases unmatched: 7. Before sequencing, viral peptide pools were used by the ViraFEST assay to expand antigen-specific CD4+ T cells. Researchers isolated CD4+ T cells once around 11 days of culture had elapsed. The healthy vaccine recipients, who had no prior SARS-CoV-2 infection, showed negative nucleocapsid antibodies. For each well, roughly 2 million PBMC were cultured with about 10 IU/ml IL-2 and about 9.9 ug/ml peptides. The data belong to a study of vaccination effects on CD4 cells after COVID-19. TCRdb's copy holds only in-frame clones and misses some; the assay was immunoSEQ multiplex PCR. The sample lists 40,000 to 45,000 clones, roughly 70% seen once, with approximately 25% in the top ten.

This sample comprised CD4+ T cells from PBMCs cultured with HCoV-OC43 spike peptides, obtained before COVID-19 vaccination. Sample subset: HCoV-OC43 spike overlapping peptide pool stimulation. The clonotype originates from a human donor who received a COVID-19 vaccine. The chain links TRBV7-2 to TRBJ1-4, with TRBD1 identical over 7 bases. CDR3 in amino acids: CASSHGDRDNEKLFF. The CDR3 DNA follows: TGTGCCAGCAGCCACGGGGACAGAGATAATGAAAAACTGTTTTTT. The full variable domain, in which reference TRBV7-2 and TRBJ1-4 provide the parts outside the CDR3, is GAGVSQSPSNKVTEKGKDVELRCDPISGHTALYWYRQSLGQGLEFLIYFQGNSAPDKSGLPSDRFSAERTGGSVSTLTIQRTQQEDSAVYLCASSHGDRDNEKLFFGSGTQLSVL.